A selection of T cell receptor beta chains follows, all from one sample in a study of T cells in Graves' hyperthyroidism and ophthalmopathy. MiXCR, applied by TCRdb to the multiplex PCR reads, yields one record per CDR3 protein. Of 550,000 to 650,000 distinct CDR3 sequences listed, 14% are singletons. Sequences were obtained from blood. The receptors originated from a woman aged 40 to 50 with Graves' hyperthyroidism. CDR3s include the opening cysteine and the closing phenylalanine or tryptophan. Fields, in order: D gene, V gene, J gene, clone size, CDR3 protein, CDR3 DNA. The D gene is left open where the match is weak. Only some rows state a clone size, as once, few, many or a class for expanded clones.

NA	TRBV29-1	TRBJ2-5	many	CSVGGKASSQETQYF	TGCAGCGTTGGGGGTAAAGCTAGCAGCCAAGAGACCCAGTACTTC
NA	TRBV6-1	TRBJ1-4	many	CASSSLTGWEKLFF	TGTGCCAGCAGTTCATTAACAGGGTGGGAAAAACTGTTTTTT
TRBD1	TRBV9	TRBJ1-2	few	CASSVDPGTGVGGYTF	TGTGCCAGCAGCGTAGATCCCGGGACAGGGGTGGGAGGCTACACCTTC
NA	TRBV2	TRBJ2-6	few	CASSETRPSGANVLTF	TGTGCCAGCAGTGAAACGCGGCCATCTGGGGCCAACGTCCTGACTTTC
NA	TRBV19	TRBJ2-7	NA	CASSIDIYEQYF	TGTGCCAGTAGTATAGATATCTACGAGCAGTACTTC
TRBD1	TRBV20-1	TRBJ2-7	many	CSGTVGTGVNEQYF	TGCAGTGGCACAGTTGGGACAGGGGTCAACGAGCAGTACTTC
NA	TRBV20-1	TRBJ2-3	many	CSALGNSTDTQYF	TGCAGTGCGTTGGGGAATAGCACAGATACGCAGTATTTT
TRBD2	TRBV20-1	TRBJ2-3	many	CSASFLAGSSSSTDTQYF	TGCAGTGCTAGTTTCCTAGCGGGATCATCTTCTAGCACAGATACGCAGTATTTT
NA	TRBV6-1	TRBJ2-3	many	CASSERLMGGPSTDTQYF	TGTGCCAGCAGTGAAAGATTAATGGGGGGGCCTAGCACAGATACGCAGTATTTT
NA	TRBV2	TRBJ1-1	many	CASRPGDTEAFF	TGTGCCAGCAGACCCGGGGACACTGAAGCTTTCTTT
NA	TRBV18	TRBJ2-5	many	CASSPQVQETQYF	TGTGCCAGCTCACCACAGGTACAAGAGACCCAGTACTTC
TRBD2	TRBV4-1	TRBJ2-1	many	CASSQVRTSGNNEQFF	TGCGCCAGCAGCCAAGTCCGGACTAGCGGGAACAATGAGCAGTTCTTC
NA	TRBV2	TRBJ1-1	few	CASAGYRTEAFF	TGTGCCAGTGCAGGGTATCGCACTGAAGCTTTCTTT
TRBD1	TRBV30	TRBJ1-2	NA	CAWSTLGQGFYGYTF	TGTGCCTGGAGTACTTTGGGACAGGGATTCTATGGCTACACCTTC
NA	TRBV28	TRBJ2-5	many	CASRTQMQGGETQYF	TGTGCCAGCAGGACCCAAATGCAGGGGGGAGAGACCCAGTACTTC
NA	TRBV25-1	TRBJ2-7	NA	CASSETGRYEQYF	TGTGCCAGCAGTGAAACAGGGCGGTACGAGCAGTACTTC
NA	TRBV6-1	TRBJ2-2	few	CASSAGHRVSTGELFF	TGTGCCAGCAGTGCCGGTCACAGGGTATCGACCGGGGAGCTGTTTTTT
NA	TRBV10-1	TRBJ2-3	many	CASSDFADTQYF	TGCGCCAGCAGTGATTTTGCAGATACGCAGTATTTT
TRBD2	TRBV20-1	TRBJ2-1	NA	CSAEDGLADGNEQFF	TGCAGTGCCGAGGACGGACTAGCGGACGGAAATGAGCAGTTCTTC
NA	TRBV27	TRBJ2-7	many	CASTPQGRGYEQYF	TGTGCCAGCACCCCACAGGGGCGGGGCTACGAGCAGTACTTC
TRBD1	TRBV20-1	TRBJ2-1	NA	CSAPGQRSNEQFF	TGCAGTGCCCCGGGACAGAGGAGCAATGAGCAGTTCTTC
TRBD1	TRBV20-1	TRBJ2-7	NA	CSASKSGTDHYEQYF	TGCAGTGCTAGTAAGTCCGGGACAGACCACTACGAGCAGTACTTC
TRBD2	TRBV5-1	TRBJ2-3	many	CASSLEIAGTTQYF	TGCGCCAGCAGCTTGGAAATAGCGGGAACTACGCAGTATTTT
NA	TRBV2	TRBJ2-5	few	CASSEGKTQYF	TGTGCCAGCAGTGAAGGCAAGACCCAGTACTTC
TRBD1	TRBV2	TRBJ2-1	many	CASRRPGQGRNEQFF	TGTGCCAGCAGGAGACCGGGACAGGGCAGGAATGAGCAGTTCTTC
TRBD1	TRBV6-1	TRBJ2-3	many	CASSERGQMDTQYF	TGTGCCAGCAGTGAAAGGGGACAGATGGATACGCAGTATTTT
NA	TRBV20-1	TRBJ2-3	many	CSASEADTQYF	TGCAGTGCCTCGGAGGCAGATACGCAGTATTTT
NA	TRBV19	TRBJ1-2	few	CASSMTFRGVDYGYTF	TGTGCCAGTAGTATGACGTTCCGTGGAGTTGACTATGGCTACACCTTC
NA	TRBV6-5	TRBJ1-1	many	CASSHSTAVTEAFF	TGTGCCAGCAGTCACTCGACAGCAGTCACTGAAGCTTTCTTT
TRBD1	TRBV7-8	TRBJ2-7	many	CASSQIRDRGREQYF	TGTGCCAGCAGCCAAATCCGGGACAGGGGGCGCGAGCAGTACTTC
TRBD1	TRBV27	TRBJ2-1	NA	CASSGTGGRTEAEQFF	TGTGCCAGCAGTGGCACAGGGGGCCGGACGGAGGCTGAGCAGTTCTTC
TRBD1	TRBV3-1	TRBJ2-7	many	CASSQDRGTWEQYF	TGTGCCAGCAGCCAGGACAGGGGGACGTGGGAGCAGTACTTC
NA	TRBV20-1	TRBJ2-7	many	CSAREDSYEQYF	TGCAGTGCTAGAGAGGACAGCTACGAGCAGTACTTC
NA	TRBV9	TRBJ2-7	few	CASSPSGGVSYEQYF	TGTGCCAGCAGCCCCAGCGGCGGGGTCTCCTACGAGCAGTACTTC
NA	TRBV9	TRBJ2-1	NA	CASSVAPQQGSNEQFF	TGTGCCAGCAGCGTAGCCCCCCAGCAGGGGAGCAATGAGCAGTTCTTC
TRBD2	TRBV3-1	TRBJ2-3	NA	CASSQSGMGTDTQYF	TGTGCCAGCAGCCAAAGCGGGATGGGCACAGATACGCAGTATTTT
NA	TRBV4-2	TRBJ2-7	NA	CASSQAREYEQYF	TGTGCCAGCAGCCAAGCAAGGGAATACGAGCAGTACTTC
NA	TRBV6-6	TRBJ2-2	NA	CASSYVRVYTGELFF	TGTGCCAGCAGTTACGTTAGAGTTTACACCGGGGAGCTGTTTTTT
NA	TRBV19	TRBJ1-1	few	CASSIDLGEAAFF	TGTGCCAGTAGTATAGATCTAGGGGAGGCAGCTTTCTTT
TRBD1	TRBV29-1	TRBJ1-2	many	CSVDPGQRSYGYTF	TGCAGCGTTGATCCGGGACAGAGATCCTATGGCTACACCTTC
TRBD1	TRBV19	TRBJ2-2	NA	CASSIGWTGVGELFF	TGTGCCAGTAGTATAGGATGGACAGGGGTCGGGGAGCTGTTTTTT
NA	TRBV7-9	TRBJ2-7	many	CASSPPESINYEQYF	TGTGCCAGCAGCCCCCCGGAGTCTATTAACTACGAGCAGTACTTC